The 5 T cell receptor beta chains in this list originate from one sample, sequenced in a study of shared clonotypes between healthy human individuals (dated by TCRdb to about 2020). The library was made by the immunoSEQ multiplex PCR assay. TCRdb re-hosts the immuneACCESS table, in-frame sequences only. Its copies lack some clones; in the studies checked, an unresolved V gene accounts for under half of them, and the cause for the rest is not known. The sample table records some 2,000,000 clones; 90% to 96% of these occur just once. The ten largest clones capture roughly 0.13% of the sample. Sequencing input: naive CD4+ T cells sorted from blood. The sample's cell subset or site label, in plain terms: CD45RA+ positively selected. The receptors were gathered from a man in his late teens or twenties in good health.

The chain couples TRBV30 to TRBJ1-2, with TRBD1 as a possible D gene (6 bases). The ends were cut back, 2 bases at V and 0 bases at J, with 7 bases in the middle. The germline CDR1 and CDR2 sequences are GTSNPN and SVGIG (reference sequence). The CDR3 sequence is 13 residues long. The CDR3 coding sequence is TGTGCCTGGAGTAGGACAGCTAACTATGGCTACACCTTC. This gives the protein CAWSRTANYGYTF.

J is TRBJ2-3 and V is TRBV28; 8 nucleotides agree with TRBD2. The CDR3 covers 16 residues. From germline, CDR1 is MDHEN and CDR2 SYDVKM. J was trimmed by 3 bases and V by 7 bases; bases with no gene match: 12. The CDR3 sequence is CASIVSLGGGTDTQYF. The CDR3 DNA sequence: TGTGCCAGCATTGTTTCTTTGGGCGGGGGGACAGATACGCAGTATTTT.

Notes on this clone: Other nucleotide sequences in the sample specify the same CDR3. The chain uses TRBV30 and TRBJ1-2; the match to TRBD1 covers 8 bases. The germline CDR1 and CDR2 sequences are GTSNPN and SVGIG (reference sequence). The CDR3 length is 12 residues. V shed 4 bases and J 4 bases; nucleotides not matched to a gene: 2. The CDR3 nucleotides are TGTGCCTGGACAGGACAGGGCTATGGCTACACCTTC. This gives the protein CAWTGQGYGYTF.

J is TRBJ2-3 and V is TRBV11-2; weak D call: TRBD1 (5 bases). Deletions cut 4 bases from V and 6 bases from J, with 11 bases between. Germline CDR1 reads SGHAT; CDR2 reads FQNNGV. The CDR3 totals 13 residues. The CDR3 DNA is TGTGCCAGCAGCTCAAGGGGTGGGGATACGCAGTATTTT. This codes for CASSSRGGDTQYF. The variable domain in full, with the rest retrieved from reference TRBV11-2 and TRBJ2-3, is EAGVAQSPRYKIIEKRQSVAFWCNPISGHATLYWYQQILGQGPKLLIQFQNNGVVDDSQLPKDRFSAERLKGVDSTLKIQPAKLEDSAVYLCASSSRGGDTQYFGPGTRLTVL.

V and J are TRBV5-4 and TRBJ2-2; D perhaps matches TRBD1 (6 bases). Looked up from germline, CDR1 is SGHNT and CDR2 is YYREEE (reference sequence). This CDR3 contains 15 residues. Trimming shortened V by 4 bases and J by 4 bases, and 14 bases separated the two germline ends. The CDR3 nucleotides are TGTGCCAGCAGCGGAACGGGACACAGCACCGGGGAGCTGTTTTTT. It is translated as CASSGTGHSTGELFF.